What follows describes a single T cell receptor beta chain. Antigen: not known. These data come from a study of shared clonotypes between healthy human individuals. Whole-study results and caveats: Larger estimated richness was generally recorded for naive subsets relative to memory subsets. Naive CD4 clonotypes overlapped across a few donors at about 5.3%.

In the sorted-subset replicate PCRs, around 220 ng DNA, 29,000 or so T cell genomes, was used. Clones were read by immunoSEQ multiplex PCR, and TCRdb kept only the in-frame ones, dropping some. The sample has about 2 million clones, about 95% seen once. This CDR3 has 16 amino acids. The V gene lost 4 bases and the J gene lost 8 bases, with 21 bases spanning the gap. Germline V gives CDR1 MGHRA, CDR2 YSYEKL. CD45RO-negative cells were positively selected for CCR7, leaving out terminally differentiated effector memory CD45RA+ cells. This sequence was found in a man younger than 30 in good health. The J gene is TRBJ2-1, the V gene TRBV4-1; a weak D match, TRBD1 (5 bases). The specimen sequenced was naive CD8+ T cells sorted from blood. For the CDR3, the DNA is TGCGCCAGCAGCCCAGGGTGGGGTGGGCGGAAGTATGAGCAGTTCTTC. The encoded protein is CASSPGWGGRKYEQFF.